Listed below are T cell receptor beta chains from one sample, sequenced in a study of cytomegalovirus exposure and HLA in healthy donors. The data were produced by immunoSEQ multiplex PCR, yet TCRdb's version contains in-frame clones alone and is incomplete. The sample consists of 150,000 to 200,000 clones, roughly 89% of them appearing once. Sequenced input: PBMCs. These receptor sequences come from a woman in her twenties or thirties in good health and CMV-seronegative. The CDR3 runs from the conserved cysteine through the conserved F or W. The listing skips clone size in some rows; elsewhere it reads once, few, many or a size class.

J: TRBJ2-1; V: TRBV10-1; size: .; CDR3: CASSLGLAGSYNEQFF
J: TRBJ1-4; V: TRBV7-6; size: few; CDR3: CASSSEGTAEKLFF
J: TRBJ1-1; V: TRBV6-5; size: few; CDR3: CASSYSSGYTEAFF
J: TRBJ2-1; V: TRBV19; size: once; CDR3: CASSIGAFNEQFF
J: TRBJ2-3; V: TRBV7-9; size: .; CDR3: CASSLVLSSGGVFTDTQYF
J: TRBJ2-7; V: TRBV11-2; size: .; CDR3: CASSLGLGRYEQYF
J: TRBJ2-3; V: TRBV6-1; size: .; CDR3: CAIQRLAGGTDTQYF
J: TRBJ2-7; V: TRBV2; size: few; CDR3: CARGQGTDEQYF
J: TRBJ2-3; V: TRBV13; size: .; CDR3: CASSSLLAGEEDTQYF
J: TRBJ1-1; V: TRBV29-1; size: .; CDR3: CSAGTANTEAFF
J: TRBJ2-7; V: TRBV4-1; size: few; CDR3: CASSQASGGRATYF
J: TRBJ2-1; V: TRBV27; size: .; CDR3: CASRGQGYPYNEQFF
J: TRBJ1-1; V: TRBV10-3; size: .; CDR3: CAISVGGADTEAFF
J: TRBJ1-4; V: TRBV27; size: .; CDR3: CARRGGVDEKLFF
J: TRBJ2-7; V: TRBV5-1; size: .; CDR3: CASSFRQASYEQYF